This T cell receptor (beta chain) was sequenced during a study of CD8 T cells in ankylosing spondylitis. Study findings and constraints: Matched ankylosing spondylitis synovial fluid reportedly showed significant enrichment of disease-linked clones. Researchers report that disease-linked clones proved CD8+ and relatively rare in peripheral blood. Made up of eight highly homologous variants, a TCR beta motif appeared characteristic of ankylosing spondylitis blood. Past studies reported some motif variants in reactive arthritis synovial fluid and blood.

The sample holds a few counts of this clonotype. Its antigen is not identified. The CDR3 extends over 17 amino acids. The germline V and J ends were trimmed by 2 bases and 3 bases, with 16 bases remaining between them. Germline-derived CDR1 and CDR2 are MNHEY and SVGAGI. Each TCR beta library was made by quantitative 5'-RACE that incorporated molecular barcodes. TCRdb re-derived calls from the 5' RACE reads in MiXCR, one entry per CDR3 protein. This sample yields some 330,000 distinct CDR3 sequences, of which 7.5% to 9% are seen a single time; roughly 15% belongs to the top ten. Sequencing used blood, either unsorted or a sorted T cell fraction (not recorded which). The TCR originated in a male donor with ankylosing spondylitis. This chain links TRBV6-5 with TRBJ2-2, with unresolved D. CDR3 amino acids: CASSYTGAGAYTGELFF. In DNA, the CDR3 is TGTGCCAGCAGTTACACCGGCGCAGGAGCCTACACCGGGGAGCTGTTTTTT.